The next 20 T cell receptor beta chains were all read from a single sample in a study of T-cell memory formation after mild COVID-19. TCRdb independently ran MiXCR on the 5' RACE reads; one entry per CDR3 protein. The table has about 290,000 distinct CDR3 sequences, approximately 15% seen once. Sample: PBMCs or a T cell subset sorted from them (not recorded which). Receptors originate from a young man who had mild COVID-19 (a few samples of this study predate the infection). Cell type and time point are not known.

The CDR3 is CASSVRSTAEHEQFF. The CDR3 bases are TGTGCCAGCAGCGTAAGGTCGACAGCCGAACATGAGCAGTTCTTC. The chain is built from TRBV9 and TRBJ2-1, with D possibly matching TRBD1 (5 bases). In germline, CDR1 is SGDLS, CDR2 YYNGEE. The CDR3 totals 15 residues. The V end was cut by 1 base, the J end by 8 bases, with 16 bases between.

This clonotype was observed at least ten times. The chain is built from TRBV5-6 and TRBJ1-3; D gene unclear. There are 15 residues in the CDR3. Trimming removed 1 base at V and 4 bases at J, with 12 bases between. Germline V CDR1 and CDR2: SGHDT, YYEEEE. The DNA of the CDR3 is TGTGCCAGCAGCTTGTTCGGCCTCACAGGAAACACCATATATTTT. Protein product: CASSLFGLTGNTIYF.

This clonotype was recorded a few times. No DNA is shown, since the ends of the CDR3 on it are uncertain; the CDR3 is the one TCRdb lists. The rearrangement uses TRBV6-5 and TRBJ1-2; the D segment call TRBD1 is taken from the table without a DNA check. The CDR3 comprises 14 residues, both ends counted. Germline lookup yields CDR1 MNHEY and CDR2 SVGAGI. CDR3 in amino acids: CASSSSAGGNGYTF.

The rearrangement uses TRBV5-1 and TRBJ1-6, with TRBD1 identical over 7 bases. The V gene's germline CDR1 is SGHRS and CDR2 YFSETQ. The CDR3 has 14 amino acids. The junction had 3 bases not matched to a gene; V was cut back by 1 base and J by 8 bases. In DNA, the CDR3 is TGCGCCAGCAGCTTGATCACAGGGGATTCACCCCTCCACTTT. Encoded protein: CASSLITGDSPLHF.

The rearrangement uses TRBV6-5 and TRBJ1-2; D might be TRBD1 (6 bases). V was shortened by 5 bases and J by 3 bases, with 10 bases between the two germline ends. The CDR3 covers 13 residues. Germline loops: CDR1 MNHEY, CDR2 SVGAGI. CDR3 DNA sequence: TGTGCCAGCAGTCGGACAGATGACTATGGCTACACCTTC. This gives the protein CASSRTDDYGYTF.

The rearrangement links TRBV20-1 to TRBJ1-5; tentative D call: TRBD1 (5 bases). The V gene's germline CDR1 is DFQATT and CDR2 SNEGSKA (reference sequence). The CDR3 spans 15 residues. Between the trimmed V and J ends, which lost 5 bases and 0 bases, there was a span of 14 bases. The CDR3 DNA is TGCAGTGCTTCCGGGACCACGTATAGCAATCAGCCCCAGCATTTT. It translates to CSASGTTYSNQPQHF.

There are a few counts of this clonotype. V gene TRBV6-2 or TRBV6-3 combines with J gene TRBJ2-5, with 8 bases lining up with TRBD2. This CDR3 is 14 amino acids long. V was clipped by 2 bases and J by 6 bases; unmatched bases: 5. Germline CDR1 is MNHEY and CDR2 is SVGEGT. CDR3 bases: TGTGCCAGCAGTTACCCGGGCGGGGGGAAGACCCAGTACTTC. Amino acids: CASSYPGGGKTQYF.

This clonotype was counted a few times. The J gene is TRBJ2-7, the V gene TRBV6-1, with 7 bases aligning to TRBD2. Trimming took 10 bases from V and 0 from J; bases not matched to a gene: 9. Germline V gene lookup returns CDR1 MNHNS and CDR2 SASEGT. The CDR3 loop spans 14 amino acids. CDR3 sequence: CATGGLGSSYEQYV. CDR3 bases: TGTGCCACCGGGGGGTTGGGAAGCTCCTACGAGCAGTACGTC.

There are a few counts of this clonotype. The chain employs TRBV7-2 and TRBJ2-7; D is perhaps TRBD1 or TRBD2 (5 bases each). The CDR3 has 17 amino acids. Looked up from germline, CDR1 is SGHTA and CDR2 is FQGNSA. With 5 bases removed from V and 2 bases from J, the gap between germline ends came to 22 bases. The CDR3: CASSIRGAGDSTYEQYV. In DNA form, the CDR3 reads TGTGCCAGCAGCATCCGAGGGGCGGGCGACAGTACCTACGAGCAGTACGTC.

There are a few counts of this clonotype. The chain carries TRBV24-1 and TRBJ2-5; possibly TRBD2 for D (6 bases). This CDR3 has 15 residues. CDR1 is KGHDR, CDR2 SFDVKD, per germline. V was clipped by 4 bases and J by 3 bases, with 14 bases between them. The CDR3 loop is CATSEHGGLEETQYF. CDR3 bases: TGTGCCACCAGTGAGCATGGGGGGTTGGAAGAGACCCAGTACTTC.

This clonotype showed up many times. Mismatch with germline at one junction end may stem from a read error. The CDR3 is CASSLAGGLETQYF. The DNA of the CDR3 is TGTGCCAGCAGCCTAGCGGGGGGGCTCGAGACCCAGTACTTC. The chain joins TRBV7-9 to TRBJ2-5; 12 nucleotides align to TRBD2. This CDR3 spans 14 amino acids. Germline assignment: CDR1 SEHNR and CDR2 FQNEAQ (reference sequence).

CDR3 sequence: CASSRLGGATNEKLFF. The CDR3 nucleotides read TGCGCCAGCAGCCGGTTGGGCGGTGCAACTAATGAAAAACTGTTTTTT. The chain combines TRBV4-1 with TRBJ1-4, with D unresolved. Trimming removed 4 bases at V and 0 bases at J, with 12 bases between. The CDR3 consists of 16 residues. CDR1 MGHRA and CDR2 YSYEKL come from the germline V gene.

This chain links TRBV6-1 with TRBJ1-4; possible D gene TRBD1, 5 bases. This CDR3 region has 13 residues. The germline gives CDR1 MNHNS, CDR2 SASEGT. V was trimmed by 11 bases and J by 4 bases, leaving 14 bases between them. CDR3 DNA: TGTGCCGGTCACAGGTCCTATAATGAAAAACTGTTTTTT. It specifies CAGHRSYNEKLFF.

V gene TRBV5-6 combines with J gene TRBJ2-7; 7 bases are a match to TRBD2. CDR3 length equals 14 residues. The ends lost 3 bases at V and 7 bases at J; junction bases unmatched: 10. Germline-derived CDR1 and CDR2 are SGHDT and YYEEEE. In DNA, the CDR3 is TGTGCCAGCAGCTGCCCTCCGGCAGCGGGGGAGCAGTACGTC. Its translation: CASSCPPAAGEQYV.

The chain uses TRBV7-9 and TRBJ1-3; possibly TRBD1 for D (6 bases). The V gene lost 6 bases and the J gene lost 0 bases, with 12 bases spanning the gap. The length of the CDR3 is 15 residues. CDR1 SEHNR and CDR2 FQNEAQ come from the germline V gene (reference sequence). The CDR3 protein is CASSTQGNSGNTIYF. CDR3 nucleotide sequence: TGTGCCAGCAGTACCCAGGGGAACTCTGGAAACACCATATATTTT.

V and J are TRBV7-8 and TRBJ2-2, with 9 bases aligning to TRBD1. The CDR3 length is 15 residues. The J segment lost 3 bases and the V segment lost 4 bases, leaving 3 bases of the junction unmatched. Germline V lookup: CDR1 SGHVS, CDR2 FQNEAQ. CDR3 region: CASSSTGGHTGELFF. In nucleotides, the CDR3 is TGTGCCAGCAGCTCGACAGGGGGACACACCGGGGAGCTGTTTTTT. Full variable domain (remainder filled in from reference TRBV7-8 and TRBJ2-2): GAGVSQSPRYKVAKRGQDVALRCDPISGHVSLFWYQQALGQGPEFLTYFQNEAQLDKSGLPSDRFFAERPEGSVSTLKIQRTQQEDSAVYLCASSSTGGHTGELFFGEGSRLTVL.

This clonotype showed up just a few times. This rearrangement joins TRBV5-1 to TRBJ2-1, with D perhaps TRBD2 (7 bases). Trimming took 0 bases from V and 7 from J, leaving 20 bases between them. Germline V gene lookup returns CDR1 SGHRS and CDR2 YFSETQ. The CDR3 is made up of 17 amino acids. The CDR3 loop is CASSLEGRRGLRNEQFF. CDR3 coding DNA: TGCGCCAGCAGCTTGGAAGGGAGGCGGGGGCTTAGAAATGAGCAGTTCTTC.

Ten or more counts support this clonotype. This CDR3 is CASSQAASGDEQFF. The CDR3, as DNA: TGTGCCAGCAGCCAAGCGGCTAGCGGGGACGAGCAGTTCTTC. This sequence joins TRBV3-1 and TRBJ2-1; 9 nucleotides agree with TRBD2. Germline V CDR1 and CDR2: LGHDT, YNNKEL (reference sequence). Trimming removed 1 base from V and 10 bases from J; junction bases left unmatched: 5. This CDR3 spans 14 amino acids.

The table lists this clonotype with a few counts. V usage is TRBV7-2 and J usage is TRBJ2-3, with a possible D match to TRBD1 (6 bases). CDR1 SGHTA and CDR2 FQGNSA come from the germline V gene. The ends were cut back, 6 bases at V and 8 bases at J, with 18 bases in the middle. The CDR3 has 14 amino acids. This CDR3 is CASSLRQVAGTQYF. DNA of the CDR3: TGTGCCAGCAGTTTAAGACAGGTTGCCGGTACGCAGTATTTT.

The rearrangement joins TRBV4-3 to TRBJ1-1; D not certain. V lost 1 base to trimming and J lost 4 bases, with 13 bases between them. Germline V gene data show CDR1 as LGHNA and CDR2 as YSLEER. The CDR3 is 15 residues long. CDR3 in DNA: TGCGCCAGCAGCCAAGGGGCACTTGGCGGCACTGAAGCTTTCTTT. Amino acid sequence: CASSQGALGGTEAFF.